This TCR beta chain stems from a study of human T cells and chemical hapten exposure. Study background: Minor volume differences among pooled libraries chiefly drove per-sample TCR yield variation. General study points: No alteration of TCRs above 1 in 1000 frequency was seen with DPC sensitization.

Germline loops: CDR1 ENHRY, CDR2 SYGVKD. This CDR3 contains 16 residues. V shed 6 bases and J shed 0 bases, with 14 bases lying between them. It was unfractionated whole blood from which total RNA was extracted. Individual cDNA molecules each carried unique molecular identifiers attached by the library. Methods used by the authors: Per-sample TCR counts ranged from about 20,000 to 700,000, median about 100,000. MiXCR, run by TCRdb on the reads, gives a single entry per CDR3 protein. The V and J calls were not made by the authors but by TCRdb's processing. The table has around 120,000 distinct CDR3 sequences, about 8.9% seen once; the top ten hold over 1.1%. This clonotype has more than one count but fewer than ten. Its target is not known.

This chain uses TRBV10-3 with TRBJ2-2; weak D call: TRBD1 (5 bases). The sample was whole blood. The receptor was isolated from a human donor in good health. Some clones in this sample may be carry-over from other donors' samples. The CDR3, as DNA: TGTGCCATCAGCTCAGGGTTAGCCTCGAACACCGGGGAGCTGTTTTTT. Its translation is CAISSGLASNTGELFF.